Following are 28 T cell receptor beta chains from one sample sequenced in a study of blood T cells in healthy people across ages. Together with a sample-barcoded 5' primer, a J-beta primer mix was included in a second PCR lasting about 6 to 11 cycles. TCRdb passed the 5' RACE reads through MiXCR, listing each CDR3 protein once. Of about 1.7 million distinct CDR3 sequences in the sample, about 28% were seen once. The material sequenced was blood. The receptors come from a woman in her 30s in good health.

V gene TRBV9 combines with J gene TRBJ2-3; D call uncertain. The CDR3 runs to 14 residues. Trimming shortened V by 3 bases and J by 5 bases, and 13 bases separated the two germline ends. The germline V gene encodes CDR1 SGDLS and CDR2 YYNGEE. The CDR3 DNA sequence: TGTGCCAGCAGCGCCCCATCCCCGGTAGATACGCAGTATTTT. Translating gives CASSAPSPVDTQYF.

The chain joins TRBV5-1 to TRBJ2-4; TRBD1 matches 8 bases. With 4 bases clipped from V and 5 bases from J, the junction kept 11 bases outside the gene matches. Germline lookup yields CDR1 SGHRS and CDR2 YFSETQ. The CDR3 has 16 residues. In DNA, the CDR3 is TGCGCCAGCAGCCCCGGTCCTCAGGGGGCGCAAAACATTCAGTACTTC. This translates into CASSPGPQGAQNIQYF.

This chain links TRBV6-5 with TRBJ2-3; D gene unclear. CDR1 and CDR2 from the germline V gene are MNHEY and SVGAGI. V was shortened by 5 bases and J by 10 bases, with 10 bases between the two germline ends. The CDR3 runs to 11 residues. CDR3 in amino acids: CASSLGIAQYF. The CDR3 DNA reads as TGTGCCAGCAGTCTTGGAATCGCGCAGTATTTT.

The chain couples TRBV27 to TRBJ2-1; D gene uncertain. This CDR3 is built from 15 residues. The V end lost 1 base, the J end lost 2 bases, and 9 bases lay between the germline ends. Per the germline V gene, CDR1 is MNHEY and CDR2 is SMNVEV (reference sequence). This CDR3 is CASSLFGRTYNEQFF. DNA for the CDR3: TGTGCCAGCAGTTTATTCGGCAGAACCTACAATGAGCAGTTCTTC.

Written as DNA, the CDR3 is TGTGCCAGTAGCTCACGGGAGGCTGCAACAGATACGCAGTATTTT. The encoded protein is CASSSREAATDTQYF. The rearrangement uses TRBV2 and TRBJ2-3; 7 bases are shared with TRBD2. Germline V gene data show CDR1 as SNHLY and CDR2 as FYNNEI. CDR3 length: 15 amino acids. V gave up 9 bases and J gave up 3 bases; unmatched junction bases: 12.

V is TRBV10-3 and J is TRBJ2-5; 7 bases match TRBD1. Germline CDR1 ENHRY, CDR2 SYGVKD. CDR3 length: 11 residues. J gave up 5 bases and V 10 bases, and 4 bases lay outside the gene matches. DNA of the CDR3: TGTGCCACCAGGGGGACGGAGACCCAGTACTTC. It codes for CATRGTETQYF.

This chain joins TRBV12-3 or TRBV12-4 and TRBJ1-4; unclear D gene. The CDR3 loop spans 18 amino acids. V was pared by 6 bases and J by 0 bases, with 20 bases between. This CDR3 is CASSAGRLSFATNEKLFF. The CDR3 DNA follows: TGTGCCAGCAGCGCAGGTCGGTTGTCCTTCGCAACTAATGAAAAACTGTTTTTT.

This clonotype was recorded at least ten times. V and J are TRBV20-1 and TRBJ2-5; D is unresolved. V was clipped by 1 base and J by 4 bases, with 16 bases between them. Germline V gives CDR1 DFQATT, CDR2 SNEGSKA (reference sequence). CDR3 length equals 15 residues. CDR3 nucleotide sequence: TGCAGTGCTAGAGCCCCGGGTAGTGGAATAGAGACCCAGTACTTC. Encoded protein: CSARAPGSGIETQYF.

This clonotype was counted ten times or more. The chain couples TRBV27 to TRBJ2-7; tentatively, D is TRBD2 (6 bases). Germline V lookup: CDR1 MNHEY, CDR2 SMNVEV (reference sequence). The CDR3 extends over 12 amino acids. Trimming cost V 8 bases and J 6 bases, with 14 bases left between them. CDR3 in amino acids: CASRDFGSEQYF. CDR3 bases: TGTGCCAGCCGGGACTTCGGGAGCGAGCAGTACTTC.

This chain connects TRBV6-2 or TRBV6-3 to TRBJ2-4; unclear D gene. CDR1 and CDR2 from the germline V gene are MNHEY and SVGEGT. Trimming stripped 6 bases from V and 13 bases from J, with 28 bases between. The length of the CDR3 is 16 residues. CDR3 sequence (DNA): TGTGCCAGCAGCCGCCCCCAGCAGAGCTCCTACAATGAGCAGTACTTC. Its protein product is CASSRPQQSSYNEQYF.

This clonotype was recorded a few times. V usage is TRBV27 and J usage is TRBJ2-5; 10 bases agree with TRBD1. Per germline, CDR1 MNHEY and CDR2 SMNVEV (reference sequence). The CDR3 contains 15 residues. V gave up 8 bases and J gave up 3 bases; unmatched junction bases: 9. The CDR3 sequence is CASRRPGQGKETQYF. CDR3 sequence (DNA): TGTGCCAGCCGACGGCCGGGACAGGGGAAAGAGACCCAGTACTTC.

This clonotype was recorded a few times. The chain couples TRBV20-1 to TRBJ1-5; D is ambiguous. Germline loops: CDR1 DFQATT, CDR2 SNEGSKA (reference sequence). V lost 5 bases and J lost 11, with 16 bases in between. CDR3 size: 12 residues. Here the CDR3 DNA reads TGCAGTGCTTCGTACCAGGAATCGGCCCAGCATTTT. This translates into CSASYQESAQHF.

This clonotype was seen only a few times. The chain recombines TRBV2 with TRBJ1-3; 7 nucleotides agree with TRBD1. In germline, CDR1 is SNHLY, CDR2 FYNNEI. There are 15 residues in the CDR3. The junction had 1 base not matched to a gene; V was cut back by 1 base and J by 1 base. DNA of the CDR3: TGTGCCAGCAGTGAAGTCAGGGGGTCTGGAAACACCATATATTTT. Translation gives CASSEVRGSGNTIYF. Filled out from reference TRBV2 and TRBJ1-3, the complete variable domain reads EPEVTQTPSHQVTQMGQEVILRCVPISNHLYFYWYRQILGQKVEFLVSFYNNEISEKSEIFDDQFSVERPDGSNFTLKIRSTKLEDSAMYFCASSEVRGSGNTIYFGEGSWLTVV.

The rearrangement links TRBV11-2 to TRBJ1-3; D gene unclear. The CDR3 loop spans 11 amino acids. Per germline, CDR1 SGHAT and CDR2 FQNNGV. The V end lost 2 bases, the J end lost 10 bases, and 6 bases lay between the germline ends. This chain's CDR3 is CASSLSSTIYF. In nucleotides, the CDR3 is TGTGCCAGCAGCTTATCCTCTACCATATATTTT.

This clonotype has a handful of counts. The gene calls are TRBV28 and TRBJ1-1, with TRBD1 as a possible D gene (5 bases). The V gene lost 10 bases and the J gene lost 3 bases, with 12 bases spanning the gap. The CDR3 runs to 12 residues. Germline CDR1 and CDR2: MDHEN and SYDVKM. The CDR3 loop reads CATEGLDTEAFF. Written as DNA, the CDR3 is TGTGCCACTGAGGGGTTAGACACTGAAGCTTTCTTT.

This clonotype has at least ten counts. The J gene is TRBJ2-5, the V gene TRBV10-3; 10 nucleotides match TRBD2. This CDR3 is built from 14 residues. Germline loops: CDR1 ENHRY, CDR2 SYGVKD. V lost 3 bases and J lost 4; bases outside the gene matches: 2. The CDR3 is CAISDPSGGETQYF. DNA of the CDR3: TGTGCCATCAGTGATCCTAGCGGGGGAGAGACCCAGTACTTC.

This clonotype was found once. This chain uses TRBV14 with TRBJ2-3, with a weak D call TRBD2 (6 bases). Germline lookup yields CDR1 SGHDN and CDR2 FVKESK. Deletions cut 3 bases from V and 8 bases from J, with 21 bases between. The CDR3 extends over 16 amino acids. For the CDR3, the DNA is TGTGCCAGCAGCCACGGTGGGCCAGGGACTGTTAGTACGCAGTATTTT. Translated: CASSHGGPGTVSTQYF.

V gene TRBV6-1 combines with J gene TRBJ1-4, with D possibly TRBD1 on 6 matching bases. Trimming stripped 11 bases from V and 5 bases from J, with 18 bases between. Germline CDR1 reads MNHNS; CDR2 reads SASEGT. This CDR3 contains 14 residues. CDR3 loop: CACQTGSTNEKLFF. The CDR3 nucleotides read TGTGCCTGCCAGACAGGCTCGACCAATGAAAAACTGTTTTTT.

A few counts support this clonotype. The chain uses TRBV20-1 and TRBJ2-5, with D perhaps matching TRBD2 (5 bases). The assigned J gene may be wrong: the sequence end matches TRBJ2-7 better. The germline gives CDR1 DFQATT, CDR2 SNEGSKA (reference sequence). The CDR3 has 12 amino acids. Here the CDR3 reads CSAGSLGREQYF. DNA for the CDR3: TGCAGTGCTGGGAGTCTAGGTCGCGAGCAGTACTTC.

The genes are TRBV12-3 or TRBV12-4 and TRBJ2-4, with TRBD2 matching 11 bases. Matching the DNA end better, TRBJ2-7 makes the J call doubtful. The CDR3 runs to 17 residues. As DNA, the CDR3 is TGTGCCAGCAGTTTGATTCCAACTAGCGGGAGCACCTACGAGCAGTACTTC. Amino acid sequence: CASSLIPTSGSTYEQYF.

The chain combines TRBV27 with TRBJ2-5; TRBD2 might be the D (6 bases). The closer fit of TRBJ2-7 to the DNA end suggests the J call may be wrong. The CDR3 has 14 residues. Germline-derived CDR1 and CDR2 are MNHEY and SMNVEV (reference sequence). CDR3 in DNA: TGTGCCAGCAGTCCTAGGAGGGCCGTCGACGAGCAGTACTTC. It codes for CASSPRRAVDEQYF.

This chain links TRBV20-1 with TRBJ2-1; 12 nucleotides line up with TRBD2. Looked up from germline, CDR1 is DFQATT and CDR2 is SNEGSKA (reference sequence). The ends lost 6 bases at V and 6 bases at J; junction bases unmatched: 6. The CDR3 is 14 amino acids. CDR3 coding DNA: TGCAGTGCCAACCCTAGCGGGAGGGGCAATGAGCAGTTCTTC. It translates to CSANPSGRGNEQFF.

The chain joins TRBV15 to TRBJ2-5, with 12 positions matching TRBD1. The CDR3 is made up of 16 amino acids. The germline CDR1 and CDR2 sequences are LNHNV and YYDKDF (reference sequence). V lost 2 bases and J lost 5; bases outside the gene matches: 6. The CDR3 nucleotides are TGTGCCACCAGCAGAACCGGGACAGGGGGCTCCGAGACCCAGTACTTC. It yields the protein CATSRTGTGGSETQYF. The full variable domain, with the rest looked up from reference TRBV15 and TRBJ2-5, is DAMVIQNPRYQVTQFGKPVTLSCSQTLNHNVMYWYQQKSSQAPKLLFHYYDKDFNNEADTPDNFQSRRPNTSFCFLDIRSPGLGDTAMYLCATSRTGTGGSETQYFGPGTRLLVL.

The chain carries TRBV7-6 and TRBJ2-2; TRBD2 matches at 10 bases. The CDR3 is 20 amino acids. Germline CDR1 and CDR2: SGHVS and FNYEAQ. The V segment lost 0 bases and the J segment 1 base; nucleotides outside the gene matches: 11. CDR3 DNA sequence: TGTGCCAGCAGCTTAGCTAGTAGCGGGGGGCCTAGACTGAACACCGGGGAGCTGTTTTTT. It is translated as CASSLASSGGPRLNTGELFF.

Concerning this clonotype itself: A much larger clone is a single base away; this may be a read error. V usage is TRBV10-3 and J usage is TRBJ2-7; 12 positions match TRBD2. Germline V gene data show CDR1 as ENHRY and CDR2 as SYGVKD. This CDR3 has 15 amino acids. The CDR3: CAISDRTSGTYERYF. The CDR3, as DNA: TGTGCCATCAGTGATAGGACTAGCGGGACCTACGAGCGGTACTTC.

This chain uses TRBV7-2 with TRBJ2-3, with D tentatively TRBD1 or TRBD2 (5 bases each). The germline CDR1 and CDR2 sequences are SGHTA and FQGNSA. CDR3 size: 15 residues. Between the trimmed V and J ends, which lost 7 bases and 0 bases, there was a span of 14 bases. CDR3 nucleotides: TGTGCCAGCAACTCTCCCGGGACCAGCACAGATACGCAGTATTTT. Amino acid sequence: CASNSPGTSTDTQYF.

The rearrangement links TRBV5-1 to TRBJ2-7, with 7 bases lining up with TRBD2. The J segment lost 5 bases and the V segment lost 4 bases, leaving 15 bases of the junction unmatched. The CDR3 consists of 16 residues. CDR1 is SGHRS and CDR2 is YFSETQ in the germline V gene. The CDR3 loop reads CASSMGSGTASHEQYF. In DNA form, the CDR3 reads TGCGCCAGCAGCATGGGCAGCGGGACGGCATCCCACGAGCAGTACTTC.

The chain couples TRBV20-1 to TRBJ2-7, with no clear D. The DNA end favors TRBJ2-5, so the J call may be wrong. This CDR3 is built from 11 residues. Germline-derived CDR1 and CDR2 are DFQATT and SNEGSKA (reference sequence). CDR3 nucleotide sequence: TGCAGTGCTAGAGATCCCAAGACCCAGTACTTC. It specifies CSARDPKTQYF.